This T cell receptor beta chain was found in a study of blood T cell repertoires in COVID-19. Per germline, CDR1 WSHSY and CDR2 SAAADI. Trimming removed 4 bases from V and 4 bases from J, with 8 bases in between. The CDR3 covers 13 residues. Participants' own reports of clinical history determined their cohort assignment. Using immunoSEQ multiplex PCR, the repertoire was profiled, and TCRdb retains in-frame clones only, with some absent. The table records about 170,000 clones, around four fifths of them present only once. Many counts were recorded for this clone. The gene calls are TRBV10-2 and TRBJ2-1; TRBD2 is a possible D gene (5 bases). This receptor was taken from a woman between 45 and 65 years old in a cohort exposed to, infected with or recovered from COVID-19 (not recorded which). The source material was PBMCs or T cells enriched from blood (not recorded which). Here the CDR3 DNA reads TGCGCCAGCAGTGCAACTAGTTACAATGAGCAGTTCTTC. Residues: CASSATSYNEQFF.